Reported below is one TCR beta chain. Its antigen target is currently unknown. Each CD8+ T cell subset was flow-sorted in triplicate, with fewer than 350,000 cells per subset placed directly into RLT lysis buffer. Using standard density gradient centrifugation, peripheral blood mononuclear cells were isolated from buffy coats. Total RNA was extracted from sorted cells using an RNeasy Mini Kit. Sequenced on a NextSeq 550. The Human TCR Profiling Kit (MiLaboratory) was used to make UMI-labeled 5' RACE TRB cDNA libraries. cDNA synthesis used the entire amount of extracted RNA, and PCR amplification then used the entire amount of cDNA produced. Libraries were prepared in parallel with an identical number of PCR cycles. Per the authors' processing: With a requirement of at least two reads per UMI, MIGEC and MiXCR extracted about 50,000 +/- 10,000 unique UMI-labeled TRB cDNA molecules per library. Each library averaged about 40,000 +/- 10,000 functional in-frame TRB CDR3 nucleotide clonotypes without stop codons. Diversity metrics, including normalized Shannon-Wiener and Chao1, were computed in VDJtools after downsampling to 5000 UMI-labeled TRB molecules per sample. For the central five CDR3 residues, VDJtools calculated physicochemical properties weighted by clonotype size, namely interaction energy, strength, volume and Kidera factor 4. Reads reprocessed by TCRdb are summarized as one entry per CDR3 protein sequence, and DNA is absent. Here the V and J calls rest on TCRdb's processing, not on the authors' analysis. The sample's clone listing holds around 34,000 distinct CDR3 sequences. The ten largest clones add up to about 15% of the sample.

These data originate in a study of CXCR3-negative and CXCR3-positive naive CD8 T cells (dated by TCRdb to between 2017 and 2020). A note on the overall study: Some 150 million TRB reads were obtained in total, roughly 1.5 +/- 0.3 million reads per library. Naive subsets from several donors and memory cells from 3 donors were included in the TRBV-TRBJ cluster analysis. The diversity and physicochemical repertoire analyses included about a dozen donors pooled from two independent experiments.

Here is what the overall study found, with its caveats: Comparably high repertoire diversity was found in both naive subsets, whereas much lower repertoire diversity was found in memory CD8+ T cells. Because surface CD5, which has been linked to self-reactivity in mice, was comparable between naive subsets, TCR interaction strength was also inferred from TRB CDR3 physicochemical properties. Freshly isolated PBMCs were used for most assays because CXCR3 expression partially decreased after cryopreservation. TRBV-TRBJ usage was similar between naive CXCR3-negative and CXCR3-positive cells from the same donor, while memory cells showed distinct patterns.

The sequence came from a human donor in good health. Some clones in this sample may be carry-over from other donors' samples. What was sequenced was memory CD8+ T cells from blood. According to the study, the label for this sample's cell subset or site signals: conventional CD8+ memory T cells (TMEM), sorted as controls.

This receptor has the CDR3 CASSSTGFGYTF. Here the chain combines TRBV7-9 and TRBJ1-2; TCRdb lists TRBD1, though no DNA is available to test this call. CDR1 and CDR2, looked up from the germline V gene (reference sequence), are SEHNR and FQNEAQ. From the cysteine through the phenylalanine, the CDR3 covers 12 amino acids. No DNA accompanies this entry.